Below, one TCR beta chain is given with its context. Germline CDR1 is MNHEY and CDR2 is SVGAGI. CDR3 length: 13 amino acids. V dropped 6 bases and J dropped 3 bases, with 11 bases sitting between them. This sample is drawn from a study of blood T cell repertoires in COVID-19. Study-wide context: The United States, Italy and Spain provided the acute and convalescent COVID-19 samples. In each case, the material was cDNA or gDNA derived from T cells, B-cell-depleted T cells, or PBMCs.

Repertoires were generated with immunoSEQ multiplex PCR, while TCRdb's copy carries only in-frame clones and drops some. The sample has about 240,000 clones, around four fifths seen once. Sequenced sample: peripheral blood. The sequence came from a man aged 30 to 45 who had recovered from COVID-19. This chain joins TRBV6-5 and TRBJ1-2, with a possible D match to TRBD1 (6 bases). The CDR3 nucleotides read TGTGCCAGCAGGGCAGGGGTTGACTATGGCTACACCTTC. As protein: CASRAGVDYGYTF.